Following are 14 T cell receptor beta chains from one sample sequenced in a study of T cell responses to AZD1222 COVID-19 vaccine. This table comes from immunoSEQ multiplex PCR, and its TCRdb copy is limited to in-frame clones, with some not included. This sample carries tens of thousands of clones, over 75% of them seen once, and the ten largest clones take roughly 17%. This specimen consisted of peripheral blood, obtained on day 0 of AZD1222 vaccination. These TCRs come from an adult in good health.

The chain joins TRBV7-8 to TRBJ2-7; D is undetermined. The CDR3 loop spans 14 amino acids. V was cut by 0 bases and J by 1 base, with 7 bases left in between. CDR1 is SGHVS and CDR2 is FQNEAQ in the germline V gene. The CDR3 reads CASSLAGMSYEQYF. DNA of the CDR3: TGTGCCAGCAGCTTAGCGGGGATGTCCTACGAGCAGTACTTC.

V is TRBV5-1 and J is TRBJ1-5, with 9 nucleotides matching TRBD1. CDR3 length equals 17 residues. Losses at the gene ends were 4 bases for V and 1 base for J; bases not matched to a gene: 9. Germline V lookup: CDR1 SGHRS, CDR2 YFSETQ. This CDR3 is CASSEYRGPRSNQPQHF. Here the CDR3 DNA reads TGCGCCAGCAGCGAATACAGGGGGCCTCGAAGCAATCAGCCCCAGCATTTT.

This clone was observed once. The J gene is TRBJ1-2, the V gene TRBV5-1; D uncertain. V lost 1 base and J lost 8, with 9 bases in between. From germline, CDR1 is SGHRS and CDR2 YFSETQ. This CDR3 has 12 amino acids. The CDR3 here is CASSLNYRGYTF. CDR3 nucleotides: TGCGCCAGCAGCTTGAATTACAGAGGCTACACCTTC.

V is TRBV7-9 and J is TRBJ2-7; possibly TRBD1 or TRBD2 for D (5 bases each). The CDR3 spans 16 residues. The ends were cut back, 5 bases at V and 2 bases at J, with 19 bases in the middle. In germline, CDR1 is SEHNR, CDR2 FQNEAQ (reference sequence). CDR3 sequence reads: CASSARGGDGTYEQYF. The CDR3 DNA sequence: TGTGCCAGCAGCGCCCGTGGGGGTGACGGAACCTACGAGCAGTACTTC.

The chain uses TRBV7-2 and TRBJ1-3; 8 bases line up with TRBD1. Germline CDR1 reads SGHTA; CDR2 reads FQGNSA. The V gene end was trimmed by 5 bases and the J gene end by 4 bases; junction bases not matched to a gene: 7. The CDR3 contains 15 residues. CDR3 DNA: TGTGCCAGCAGCGGACAGGGCGGTTTAGGAAACACCATATATTTT. It yields the protein CASSGQGGLGNTIYF. The full variable domain, in which reference TRBV7-2 and TRBJ1-3 provide the parts outside the CDR3, is GAGVSQSPSNKVTEKGKDVELRCDPISGHTALYWYRQSLGQGLEFLIYFQGNSAPDKSGLPSDRFSAERTGGSVSTLTIQRTQQEDSAVYLCASSGQGGLGNTIYFGEGSWLTVV.

This rearrangement joins TRBV6-2 or TRBV6-3 to TRBJ2-3; D may correspond to TRBD1 or TRBD2 (5 bases each). The CDR3 consists of 13 residues. The V and J ends lost 6 bases and 14 bases respectively, with 21 bases between them. The germline gives CDR1 MNHEY, CDR2 SVGEGT. Here the CDR3 DNA reads TGTGCCAGCAGCCCGGGGACCTCCAGTGGGCCGTATTTT. Its translation: CASSPGTSSGPYF.

V is TRBV6-1 and J is TRBJ2-2; 9 nucleotides match TRBD2. Germline values: CDR1 MNHNS, CDR2 SASEGT. V lost 5 bases and J lost 3; bases outside the gene matches: 7. The CDR3 extends over 16 amino acids. This CDR3 is CASSQGSGGYTGELFF. The CDR3 DNA reads as TGTGCCAGCAGTCAAGGTAGCGGGGGCTACACCGGGGAGCTGTTTTTT.

CDR3: CATSRVGNEQFF. Written as DNA, the CDR3 is TGTGCCACCAGCAGAGTAGGCAATGAGCAGTTCTTC. The chain has TRBV15 and TRBJ2-1; the D is unclear. Germline CDR1 is LNHNV and CDR2 is YYDKDF (reference sequence). The length of the CDR3 is 12 residues. Trimming removed 1 base at V and 6 bases at J, with 4 bases between.

CDR3 protein: CASSLGRLDGYTF. In DNA, the CDR3 is TGTGCCAGCAGTTTAGGGCGCCTGGATGGCTACACCTTC. The chain carries TRBV27 and TRBJ1-2; D remains unclear. Germline-derived CDR1 and CDR2 are MNHEY and SMNVEV (reference sequence). There are 13 residues in the CDR3. V was pared by 2 bases and J by 6 bases, with 10 bases between.

The rearrangement uses TRBV11-3 and TRBJ2-3; a possible D gene is TRBD1 (6 bases). V shed 3 bases and J shed 3 bases, with 13 bases lying between them. The CDR3 extends over 15 amino acids. Germline CDR1 and CDR2: SGHNT and YENEEA. The CDR3 coding sequence is TGTGCCAGCAGCTTCGGTCAGGGGCCGACAGATACGCAGTATTTT. It codes for CASSFGQGPTDTQYF.

The V gene is TRBV14, the J gene TRBJ2-7, with TRBD2 matching over 7 bases. V gave up 4 bases and J gave up 2 bases; unmatched junction bases: 5. The germline CDR1 and CDR2 sequences are SGHDN and FVKESK. The CDR3 runs 14 residues. CDR3 DNA sequence: TGTGCCAGCAGCCTCGGACTAGTTCCCTACGAGCAGTACTTC. It yields the protein CASSLGLVPYEQYF.

The chain is built from TRBV11-3 and TRBJ2-2, with 7 positions matching TRBD1. V dropped 0 bases and J dropped 1; count of bases not matched to a gene: 8. Germline CDR1 reads SGHNT; CDR2 reads YENEEA. The CDR3 sequence is 18 residues long. CDR3 region: CASSLDGSRTGNTGELFF. DNA of the CDR3: TGTGCCAGCAGCTTAGATGGGAGTAGGACAGGGAACACCGGGGAGCTGTTTTTT. Full variable domain (outside the CDR3, taken from reference TRBV11-3 and TRBJ2-2): EAGVVQSPRYKIIEKKQPVAFWCNPISGHNTLYWYLQNLGQGPELLIRYENEEAVDDSQLPKDRFSAERLKGVDSTLKIQPAELGDSAVYLCASSLDGSRTGNTGELFFGEGSRLTVL.

The rearrangement joins TRBV5-4 to TRBJ1-2; D call uncertain. Germline values: CDR1 SGHNT, CDR2 YYREEE (reference sequence). The CDR3 sequence is 15 residues long. V was clipped by 4 bases and J by 0 bases, with 13 bases between them. This CDR3 reads CASSDGNPSNYGYTF. The DNA for the CDR3 is TGTGCCAGCAGCGACGGAAACCCCTCTAACTATGGCTACACCTTC.

V and J are TRBV28 and TRBJ2-3; TRBD2 agrees at 7 bases. After removal of 6 bases from V and 2 bases from J, the junction contained 8 bases not matched to a gene. Germline-derived CDR1 and CDR2 are MDHEN and SYDVKM. This CDR3 has 15 amino acids. Here the CDR3 DNA reads TGTGCCAGCAGGCCCTTCCGGGACTACACAGATACGCAGTATTTT. As protein: CASRPFRDYTDTQYF. The whole variable domain, filled in from reference TRBV28 and TRBJ2-3, reads DVKVTQSSRYLVKRTGEKVFLECVQDMDHENMFWYRQDPGLGLRLIYFSYDVKMKEKGDIPEGYSVSREKKERFSLILESASTNQTSMYLCASRPFRDYTDTQYFGPGTRLTVL.